This T cell receptor (beta chain) was profiled in a study of OX40 agonist ivuxolimab in advanced cancers. Study summary: Treatment of patients was with ivuxolimab, an agonistic anti-OX40 (CD134) antibody. Age averaged about 62 years (range roughly 23 to 79), and more than 80% were male.

Assay: immunoSEQ multiplex PCR; the TCRdb copy retains only in-frame clones and omits some. Among more than 45,000 clones listed, over 80% were seen once. About this clone itself: No antigen is known for it.

The germline V gene encodes CDR1 SEHNR and CDR2 FQNEAQ (reference sequence). Trimming stripped 5 bases from V and 2 bases from J, with 10 bases between. The CDR3 covers 13 residues. Regarding the study as a whole: Relative to CD4+ cells, CD8+ T cells on average had more expanded clones.

The clonotype was recovered from an adult with an advanced solid tumor such as melanoma, head and neck, liver or kidney cancer. The chain recombines TRBV7-9 with TRBJ2-7; D is perhaps TRBD2 (5 bases). The sample was CD4+ or CD8+ T cells sorted from blood, taken in a trial of the OX40 agonist ivuxolimab. CDR3 nucleotide sequence: TGTGCCAGCAGCCCCCCGGGGACCTACGAGCAGTACTTC. Its translation: CASSPPGTYEQYF.